The T cell receptor (beta chain) under discussion was sequenced for a study of cytomegalovirus exposure and HLA in healthy donors. Trimming removed 1 base from V and 6 bases from J, with 10 bases in between. This CDR3 region has 13 residues. Germline-derived CDR1 and CDR2 are LGHNA and YNFKEQ. PCR involved 60 Vbeta and 13 Jbeta primers. The method was immunoSEQ multiplex PCR; TCRdb's version includes in-frame clones alone and lacks a portion of them. Found here are approximately 100,000 clones, around 79% of them singletons; the top ten hold roughly 15%. The source is a male donor in good health and CMV-seropositive. The specimen sequenced was PBMCs. The chain links TRBV4-2 to TRBJ2-7; TRBD1 is a possible D gene (5 bases). CDR3 sequence reads: CASSQVQGIEQYF. The CDR3 DNA reads TGTGCCAGCAGCCAAGTTCAGGGAATCGAGCAGTACTTC.